This T cell receptor beta chain was identified in a study of vaccination and CD4 T cells after COVID-19. The overall study: The convalescent group had six males, four females, seven Caucasians, two Asians, one multiracial. Samples taken post-COVID came a median 101 days after diagnosis, ranging from 35 to 161. The interval from dose two to post-vaccine sampling had a median of about 66 days, and it ranged from 14 to 241. Study results and limitations: Researchers report that 304 of 307 vaccine-specific clones in convalescent patients proved spike mono-reactive.

CDR1 is SGHVS and CDR2 is FNYEAQ in the germline V gene. This CDR3 region has 13 residues. Deletions cut 5 bases from V and 3 bases from J, with 9 bases between. In its sample, this clonotype was seen a few times. Its specificity is not known. Indicated treatment: approximately 11-day PBMC culture with coronavirus spike peptide pools or control peptides (ViraFEST assay). Cultured CD4+ T cells had their DNA profiled by the Oncomine TCR Beta short-read assay. TCRdb processed the PCR reads anew with MiXCR; each CDR3 protein has one entry. The sample lists approximately 12,000 distinct CDR3 sequences, roughly three fifths occurring once.

The sequence was collected from a human donor who had recovered from COVID-19. Source material: CD4+ T cells from blood, cultured in vitro. The V gene is TRBV7-6, the J gene TRBJ2-3, with D perhaps TRBD1 (6 bases). The CDR3: CASSPQGTDTQYF. The CDR3 region has the DNA TGTGCCAGCAGCCCCCAGGGGACAGATACGCAGTATTTT. The whole variable domain, filled in from reference TRBV7-6 and TRBJ2-3, reads GAGVSQSPRYKVTKRGQDVALRCDPISGHVSLYWYRQALGQGPEFLTYFNYEAQQDKSGLPNDRFSAERPEGSISTLTIQRTEQRDSAMYRCASSPQGTDTQYFGPGTRLTVL.